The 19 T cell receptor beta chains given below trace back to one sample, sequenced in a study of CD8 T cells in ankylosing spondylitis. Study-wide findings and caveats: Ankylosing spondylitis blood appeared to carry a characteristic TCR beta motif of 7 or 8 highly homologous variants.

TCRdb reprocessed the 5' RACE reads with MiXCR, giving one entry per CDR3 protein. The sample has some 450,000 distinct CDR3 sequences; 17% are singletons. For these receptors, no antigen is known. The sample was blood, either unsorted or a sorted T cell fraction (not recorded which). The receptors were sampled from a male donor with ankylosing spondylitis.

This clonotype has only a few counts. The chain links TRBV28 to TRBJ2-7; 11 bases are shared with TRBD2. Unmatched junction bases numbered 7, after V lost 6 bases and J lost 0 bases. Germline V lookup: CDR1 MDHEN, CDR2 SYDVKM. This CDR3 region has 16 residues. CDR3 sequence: CASSSTSGGLSYEQYF. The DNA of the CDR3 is TGTGCCAGCAGCAGTACTAGCGGGGGACTCTCCTACGAGCAGTACTTC.

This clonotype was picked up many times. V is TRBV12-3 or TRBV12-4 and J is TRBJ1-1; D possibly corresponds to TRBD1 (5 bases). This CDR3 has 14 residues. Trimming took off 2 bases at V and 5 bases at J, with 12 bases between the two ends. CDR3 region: CASSLSDTGTEAFF. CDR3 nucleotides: TGTGCCAGCAGTTTATCGGACACGGGGACTGAAGCTTTCTTT.

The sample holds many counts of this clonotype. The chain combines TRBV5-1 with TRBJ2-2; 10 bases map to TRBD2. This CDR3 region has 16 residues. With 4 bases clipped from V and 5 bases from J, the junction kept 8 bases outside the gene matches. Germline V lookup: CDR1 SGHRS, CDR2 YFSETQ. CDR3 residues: CASSPSAGLATGELFF. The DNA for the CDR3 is TGCGCCAGCAGCCCATCAGCGGGACTAGCGACCGGGGAGCTGTTTTTT.

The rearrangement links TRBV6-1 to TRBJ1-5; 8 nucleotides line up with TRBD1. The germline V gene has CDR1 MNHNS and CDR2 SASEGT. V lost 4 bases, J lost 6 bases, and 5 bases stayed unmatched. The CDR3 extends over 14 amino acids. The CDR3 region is CASSAQGAPQPQHF. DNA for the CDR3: TGTGCCAGCAGTGCCCAGGGGGCCCCTCAGCCCCAGCATTTT.

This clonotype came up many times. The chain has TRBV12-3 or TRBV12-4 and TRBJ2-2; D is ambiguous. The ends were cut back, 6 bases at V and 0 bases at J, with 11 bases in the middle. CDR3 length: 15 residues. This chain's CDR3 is CASSRTTSNTGELFF. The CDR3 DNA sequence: TGTGCCAGCAGCCGGACCACATCGAACACCGGGGAGCTGTTTTTT.

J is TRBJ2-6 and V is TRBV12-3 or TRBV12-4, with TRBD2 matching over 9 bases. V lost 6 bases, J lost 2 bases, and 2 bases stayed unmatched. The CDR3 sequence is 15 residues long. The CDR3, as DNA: TGTGCCAGCAGGAGCGGGGGGACTGGGGCCAACGTCCTGACTTTC. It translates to CASRSGGTGANVLTF.

CDR3 nucleotides: TGTGCCAGCACCTCCCCGGGACAGGGGTTCAATGAGCAGTTCTTC. It encodes CASTSPGQGFNEQFF. The J gene is TRBJ2-1, the V gene TRBV28; TRBD1 aligns across 10 bases. Unmatched junction bases numbered 9, after V lost 7 bases and J lost 6 bases. This CDR3 is built from 15 residues. Per the germline V gene, CDR1 is MDHEN and CDR2 is SYDVKM. The variable domain in full, with the rest retrieved from reference TRBV28 and TRBJ2-1, is DVKVTQSSRYLVKRTGEKVFLECVQDMDHENMFWYRQDPGLGLRLIYFSYDVKMKEKGDIPEGYSVSREKKERFSLILESASTNQTSMYLCASTSPGQGFNEQFFGPGTRLTVL.

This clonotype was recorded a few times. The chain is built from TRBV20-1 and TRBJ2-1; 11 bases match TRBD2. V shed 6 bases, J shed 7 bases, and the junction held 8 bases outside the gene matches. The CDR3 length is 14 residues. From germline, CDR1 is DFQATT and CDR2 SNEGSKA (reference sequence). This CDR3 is CSARIAGGSNEQFF. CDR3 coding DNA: TGCAGTGCCAGAATAGCGGGAGGGTCTAATGAGCAGTTCTTC.

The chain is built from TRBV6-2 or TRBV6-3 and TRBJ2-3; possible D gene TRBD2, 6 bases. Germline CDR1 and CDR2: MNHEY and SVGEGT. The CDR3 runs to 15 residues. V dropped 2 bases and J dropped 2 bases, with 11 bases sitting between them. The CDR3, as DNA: TGTGCCAGCAGTTACGGGGGGAAAGCCACAGATACGCAGTATTTT. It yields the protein CASSYGGKATDTQYF.

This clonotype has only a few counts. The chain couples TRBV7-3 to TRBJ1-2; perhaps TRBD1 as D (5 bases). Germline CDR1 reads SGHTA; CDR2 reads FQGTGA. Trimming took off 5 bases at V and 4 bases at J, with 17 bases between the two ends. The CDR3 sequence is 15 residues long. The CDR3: CASSPDGGYSYGYTF. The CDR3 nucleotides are TGTGCCAGCAGCCCAGACGGGGGGTATAGCTATGGCTACACCTTC.

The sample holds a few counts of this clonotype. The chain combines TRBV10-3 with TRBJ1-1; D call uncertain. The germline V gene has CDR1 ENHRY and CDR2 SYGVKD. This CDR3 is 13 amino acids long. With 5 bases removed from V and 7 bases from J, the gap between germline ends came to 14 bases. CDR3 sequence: CAISPGFELEAFF. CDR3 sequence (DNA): TGTGCCATCAGTCCCGGTTTCGAGCTTGAAGCTTTCTTT.

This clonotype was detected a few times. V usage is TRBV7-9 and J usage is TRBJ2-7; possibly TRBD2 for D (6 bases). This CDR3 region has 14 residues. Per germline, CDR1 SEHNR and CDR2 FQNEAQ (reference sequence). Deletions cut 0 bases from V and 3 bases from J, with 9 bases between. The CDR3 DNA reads TGTGCCAGCAGCTTAGCTAGCGGAAACTACGAGCAGTACTTC. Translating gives CASSLASGNYEQYF. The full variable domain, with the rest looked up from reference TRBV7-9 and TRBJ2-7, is DTGVSQNPRHKITKRGQNVTFRCDPISEHNRLYWYRQTLGQGPEFLTYFQNEAQLEKSRLLSDRFSAERPKGSFSTLEIQRTEQGDSAMYLCASSLASGNYEQYFGPGTRLTVT.

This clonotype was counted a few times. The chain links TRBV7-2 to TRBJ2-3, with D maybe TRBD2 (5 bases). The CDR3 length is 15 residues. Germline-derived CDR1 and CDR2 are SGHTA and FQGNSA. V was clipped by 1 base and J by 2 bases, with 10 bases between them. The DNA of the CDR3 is TGTGCCAGCAGCTTAGGTGACTATAACACAGATACGCAGTATTTT. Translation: CASSLGDYNTDTQYF.

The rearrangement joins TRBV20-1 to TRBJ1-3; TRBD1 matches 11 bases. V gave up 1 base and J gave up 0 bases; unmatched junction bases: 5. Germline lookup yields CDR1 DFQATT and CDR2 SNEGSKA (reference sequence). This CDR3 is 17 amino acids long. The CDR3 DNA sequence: TGCAGTGCTAGAGTCGGGACAGGGGGATACTCTGGAAACACCATATATTTT. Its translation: CSARVGTGGYSGNTIYF.

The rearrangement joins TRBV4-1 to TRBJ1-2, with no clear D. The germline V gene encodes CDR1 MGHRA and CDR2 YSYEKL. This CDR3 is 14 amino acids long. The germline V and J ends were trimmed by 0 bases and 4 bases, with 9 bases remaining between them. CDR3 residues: CASSQDGDFYGYTF. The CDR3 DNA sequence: TGCGCCAGCAGCCAAGATGGGGATTTCTATGGCTACACCTTC.

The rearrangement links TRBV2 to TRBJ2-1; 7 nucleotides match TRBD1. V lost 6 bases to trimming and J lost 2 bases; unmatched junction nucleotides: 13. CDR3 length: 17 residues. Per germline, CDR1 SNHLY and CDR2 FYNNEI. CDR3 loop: CASSPDYGQDTYNEQFF. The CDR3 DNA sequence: TGTGCCAGCAGCCCAGACTACGGACAGGATACCTACAATGAGCAGTTCTTC.

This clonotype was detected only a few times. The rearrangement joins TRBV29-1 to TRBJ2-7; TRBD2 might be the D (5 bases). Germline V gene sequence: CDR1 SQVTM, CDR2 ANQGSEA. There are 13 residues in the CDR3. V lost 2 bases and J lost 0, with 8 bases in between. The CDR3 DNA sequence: TGCAGCGTTGAATCGGGAATCTCCTACGAGCAGTACTTC. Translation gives CSVESGISYEQYF.

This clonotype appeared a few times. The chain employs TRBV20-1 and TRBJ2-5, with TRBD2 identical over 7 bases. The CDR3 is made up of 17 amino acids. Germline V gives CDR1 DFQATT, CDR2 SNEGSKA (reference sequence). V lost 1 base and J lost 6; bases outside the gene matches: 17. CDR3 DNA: TGCAGTGCTAGAGCCGTAGCTAGCGGAACCGCCCTACAGACCCAGTACTTC. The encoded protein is CSARAVASGTALQTQYF.

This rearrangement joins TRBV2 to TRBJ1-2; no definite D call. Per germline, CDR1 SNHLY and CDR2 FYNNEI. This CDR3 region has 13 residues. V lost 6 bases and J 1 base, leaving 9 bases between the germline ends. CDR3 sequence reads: CASRGGVNYGYTF. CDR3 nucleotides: TGTGCCAGCAGGGGCGGTGTTAACTATGGCTACACCTTC.